This T cell receptor (beta chain) derives from a study of T cells in Graves' hyperthyroidism and ophthalmopathy. Study-wide results and limits: The model made its ophthalmopathy prediction, and onset followed a median about 5.9 months later.

The source material, RNA transcripts, was used to amplify TCR beta CDR3 regions. A set of HTBI primers served as the primers for a first-round RT-PCR of the TCR CDR3. Using its own MiXCR run on the multiplex PCR reads, TCRdb lists one record per CDR3 protein. The sample consists of approximately 610,000 distinct CDR3 sequences, over 15% of them appearing once. Many counts were recorded for this clonotype. The target antigen is unknown. V was clipped by 7 bases and J by 0 bases, with 11 bases between them. CDR1 and CDR2 (germline): DFQATT, SNEGSKA (reference sequence). This CDR3 has 13 amino acids. Source material for PBMCs was about 11 ml fresh peripheral blood.

The TCR comes from a woman aged 18 to 35 with Graves' hyperthyroidism. The chain uses TRBV20-1 and TRBJ2-3; no clear D gene. Sequenced material: blood. CDR3 coding DNA: TGCAGTGTTTCGAACCCTAGCACAGATACGCAGTATTTT. Amino acids: CSVSNPSTDTQYF.